This is a list of T cell receptor beta chains from one sample in a study of cytomegalovirus exposure and HLA in healthy donors. Clones were sequenced by immunoSEQ multiplex PCR, and TCRdb holds only the in-frame ones, with some missing. The sample holds around 180,000 clones, about four fifths seen once. Sequencing was performed on PBMCs. Receptor source: a man aged 18 to 35 in good health and CMV-seropositive. Both conserved end residues are part of each CDR3. D genes are given only for firm matches. Clone size is not always given. Where it is, it says once, few, many or a class for expanded clones.

D	J	size	V	DNA	CDR3
TRBD1	TRBJ1-3	NA	TRBV9	TGTGCCAGCAGCGTCGGGGCCACAGGGGGTTCAGGAAACACCATATATTTT	CASSVGATGGSGNTIYF
NA	TRBJ1-2	NA	TRBV2	TGTGCCAGCAGTGATGGACGGGGGAGGGATGGCTACACCTTC	CASSDGRGRDGYTF
NA	TRBJ1-5	NA	TRBV4-2	TGTGCCAGCAGCCTTCCAGACAGTCAGCCCCAGCATTTT	CASSLPDSQPQHF
NA	TRBJ2-1	NA	TRBV19	TGTGCCAGTACCCCCTTAGCTGCCGGGGGTGAGCAGTTCTTC	CASTPLAAGGEQFF
TRBD2	TRBJ2-7	NA	TRBV29-1	TGCAGCGTTGGGAAGCGGGAGGGCCTCTGGGAGCAGTACTTC	CSVGKREGLWEQYF
NA	TRBJ1-5	NA	TRBV27	TGTGCCAGCAGAAAACTACAGGGAAATAGCAATCAGCCCCAGCATTTT	CASRKLQGNSNQPQHF
TRBD1	TRBJ2-7	NA	TRBV6-5	TGTGCCAGCAGCCATACCCGACAGGGGCGCGACGAGCAGTACTTC	CASSHTRQGRDEQYF
TRBD1	TRBJ1-2	NA	TRBV7-2	TGTGCCAGCAGCTCCGGGGTACAGGGGGGCTATGGCTACACCTTC	CASSSGVQGGYGYTF
NA	TRBJ1-1	NA	TRBV5-1	TGCGCCAGCAGCCCTACAGGGCCCAACACTGAAGCTTTCTTT	CASSPTGPNTEAFF
TRBD1	TRBJ2-1	NA	TRBV4-1	TGCGCCAGCAGCCAACCGTCTGGGACAGGGTTTGATGAGCAGTTCTTC	CASSQPSGTGFDEQFF
TRBD1	TRBJ2-7	NA	TRBV7-2	TGTGCCAGCAGCTCCCCTGAGGCCCAGGGGGCCTACGAGCAGTACTTC	CASSSPEAQGAYEQYF
TRBD2	TRBJ2-5	NA	TRBV7-3	TGTGCCAGCAGCCCAACGGGGGGGGGCGAGACCCAGTACTTC	CASSPTGGGETQYF
NA	TRBJ1-5	few	TRBV30	TGTGCCTGGGGGGAGGGTGATCAGCCCCAGCATTTT	CAWGEGDQPQHF
NA	TRBJ2-7	NA	TRBV5-1	TGCGCCAGCAGCTTGTTAGCCGGCGAGCAGTACTTC	CASSLLAGEQYF
NA	TRBJ2-3	NA	TRBV5-4	TGTGCCAGCAGCTTCGGAGATACGCAGTATTTT	CASSFGDTQYF
TRBD2	TRBJ2-1	NA	TRBV27	TGTGCCAGCAGTCCCCGGGACAGGATACCGGGACTAGCGGACAATGAGCAGTTCTTC	CASSPRDRIPGLADNEQFF
NA	TRBJ2-7	few	TRBV5-4	TGTGCCAGCAGCTTTGGGCCCCCGGGACTCACCTACGAGCAGTACTTC	CASSFGPPGLTYEQYF
NA	TRBJ2-1	NA	TRBV4-3	TGCGCCAGCAGCCCGCTAGCTAATGAGCAGTTCTTC	CASSPLANEQFF
NA	TRBJ2-5	NA	TRBV21-1	TGTGCCAGCAGGCGCGGGACAGACCCGCAAGAGACCCAGTACTTC	CASRRGTDPQETQYF
NA	TRBJ2-1	NA	TRBV9	TGTGCCAGCAGCCCCCCCCGCCCCGCGGGCGATGAGCAGTTCTTC	CASSPPRPAGDEQFF
TRBD1	TRBJ1-2	NA	TRBV6-1	TGTGCCAGCAGCGTTGGACAGGGGAGAGGCTACACCTTC	CASSVGQGRGYTF
TRBD1	TRBJ2-1	NA	TRBV28	TGTGCCACGAGGGACAGGGCAGCATTGTACAATGAGCAGTTCTTC	CATRDRAALYNEQFF
TRBD1	TRBJ1-1	NA	TRBV5-5	TGTGCCAGCAGCTGGGGACAGGGGTTCACTGAAGCTTTCTTT	CASSWGQGFTEAFF
NA	TRBJ2-1	once	TRBV28	TGTGCCAGCAGTTTAGCGCCCCGAGGGAATGAGCAGTTCTTC	CASSLAPRGNEQFF
TRBD2	TRBJ2-5	NA	TRBV19	TGTGCCAGTACCCCTACGACTAGCACCCAAGAGACCCAGTACTTC	CASTPTTSTQETQYF
TRBD1	TRBJ2-7	NA	TRBV28	TGTGCCAGCAGTTTCGGACAGGGGCTCGAGCAGTACTTC	CASSFGQGLEQYF
NA	TRBJ1-1	NA	TRBV29-1	TGCAGCGTTTTTCTAGGACAGCCCTTTGACACTGAAGCTTTCTTT	CSVFLGQPFDTEAFF
NA	TRBJ1-2	NA	TRBV5-1	TGCGCCAGCAGCTTGTTGGAGGGTATCGTTGGCTACACCTTC	CASSLLEGIVGYTF
NA	TRBJ2-7	NA	TRBV18	TGTGCCAGCTCACTTGTCCGGGACTCCGCCTACGAGCAGTACTTC	CASSLVRDSAYEQYF
NA	TRBJ2-3	NA	TRBV6-4	TGTGCCAGCAGTCTTGACGGGGGAGTGACAGATACGCAGTATTTT	CASSLDGGVTDTQYF
TRBD2	TRBJ2-1	NA	TRBV9	TGTGCCAGCAGCGTAGGCTTCTCCCTGGCGGGAGTGTATGAGCAGTTCTTC	CASSVGFSLAGVYEQFF
NA	TRBJ2-7	many	TRBV25-1	TGTGCCAGCAGTGATCCAGCCACAGCAAGGGAGCAGTACTTC	CASSDPATAREQYF
TRBD2	TRBJ2-2	NA	TRBV5-1	TGCGCCAGCAGCTTGGTGTTAGCGGGGAACACCGGGGAGCTGTTTTTT	CASSLVLAGNTGELFF
TRBD1	TRBJ2-7	once	TRBV9	TGTGCCAGCAGCGTCGGGACAGGAGCCTACGAGCAGTACTTC	CASSVGTGAYEQYF
NA	TRBJ2-7	NA	TRBV5-5	TGTGCCAGCAGCCAGGCTGAGGGAGGATGGGTCTACGAGCAGTACTTC	CASSQAEGGWVYEQYF
TRBD1	TRBJ2-7	once	TRBV5-6	TGTGCCAGCAGCTTCACCGGGACAGGGGCAGGCGAGCAGTACTTC	CASSFTGTGAGEQYF
TRBD1	TRBJ1-4	NA	TRBV6-6	TGTGCCAGCACCAGGGGGGAGGCTAATGAAAAACTGTTTTTT	CASTRGEANEKLFF
NA	TRBJ2-7	NA	TRBV27	TGTGCCAGCAGGTCGAGAGTCGACGAGCAGTACTTC	CASRSRVDEQYF
NA	TRBJ2-1	NA	TRBV28	TGTGCCAGCAGTTTGGGGGGAGCCGATGAGCAGTTCTTC	CASSLGGADEQFF
NA	TRBJ1-1	NA	TRBV7-2	TGTGCCAGCAGGAGCCCCATGAACACTGAAGCTTTCTTT	CASRSPMNTEAFF
NA	TRBJ2-7	NA	TRBV5-6	TGTGCCAGCAGCTTGGTCGGCAGGGGGGCCTACGAGCAGTACTTC	CASSLVGRGAYEQYF
NA	TRBJ2-7	NA	TRBV18	TGTGCCAGCTCACCGCCGAGTACCTACGAGCAGTACTTC	CASSPPSTYEQYF
TRBD2	TRBJ2-7	NA	TRBV27	TGTGCCAGCAGTTTCAGCGGGACGCACCACGAGCAGTACTTC	CASSFSGTHHEQYF
TRBD2	TRBJ2-3	NA	TRBV18	TGTGCCAGCTCACCGACTAGCGGATCAACAGATACGCAGTATTTT	CASSPTSGSTDTQYF
NA	TRBJ1-1	NA	TRBV5-6	TGTGCCAGCACCGTACTTAACACTGAAGCTTTCTTT	CASTVLNTEAFF
TRBD2	TRBJ2-2	once	TRBV7-3	TGTGCCAGCAGCTATAGCGGGAGTGGCACCGGGGAGCTGTTTTTT	CASSYSGSGTGELFF
TRBD2	TRBJ2-3	NA	TRBV27	TGTGCCAGCAGTTTATCGGGAGGGCCCCAGACTAGCGGGAGGGACCCAAGCACAGATACGCAGTATTTT	CASSLSGGPQTSGRDPSTDTQYF
TRBD2	TRBJ2-2	NA	TRBV2	TGTGCCAGCGACGCGGGAGCGAACACCGGGGAGCTGTTTTTT	CASDAGANTGELFF
TRBD2	TRBJ2-7	NA	TRBV7-2	TGTGCCAGCAGCTTAGGGACTAGCGGGTCTCCGTACGAGCAGTACTTC	CASSLGTSGSPYEQYF
NA	TRBJ2-7	NA	TRBV4-3	TGCGCCAGCAGCCCAGTGGGGGGGGCCAACGAGCAGTACTTC	CASSPVGGANEQYF
NA	TRBJ2-7	NA	TRBV12-1	TGTGCCAGCAGCTTTGGGGGGACTAGCGGTAATCCCCGACCGGCCGAGCAGTACTTC	CASSFGGTSGNPRPAEQYF
NA	TRBJ1-5	NA	TRBV4-1	TGCGCCAGCAGCCAAAGGGTGCGGGGGGCGGGTCAGCCCCAGCATTTT	CASSQRVRGAGQPQHF
NA	TRBJ2-1	NA	TRBV4-3	TGCGCCAGCAGCCAAGACCGTAGTTCCAGGGGGGATGAGCAGTTCTTC	CASSQDRSSRGDEQFF